This T cell receptor beta chain was observed in a study of blood T cell repertoires in COVID-19. Study context: T cells, B-cell-depleted T cells, or PBMCs provided the cDNA or gDNA that served as material.

The CDR3 covers 12 residues. Trimming cost V 5 bases and J 9 bases, with 16 bases left between them. Germline CDR1 reads GTSNPN; CDR2 reads SVGIG (reference sequence). Using immunoSEQ multiplex PCR, the repertoire was profiled, and TCRdb retains in-frame clones only, with some absent. This repertoire shows around 150,000 clones, 60% to 85% found once; its top ten account for around 2.7%. The source is a man between 65 and 85 years old with acute or convalescent COVID-19. The V gene is TRBV30, the J gene TRBJ2-5, with D possibly being TRBD2 (6 bases). The sequencing input was peripheral blood. CDR3 nucleotides: TGTGCCTGGGCCCCGGGGGTAAGGTCCCAGTACTTC. Amino acid sequence: CAWAPGVRSQYF.